This TCR beta chain was sequenced in a study of cytomegalovirus exposure and HLA in healthy donors. A remark on this clone: The junction does not match germline at one end; this may be a read error.

Germline V gene data show CDR1 as MNHEY and CDR2 as SMNVEV (reference sequence). CDR3 length equals 10 residues. Primers: 60 Vbeta forward and 13 Jbeta reverse. Sequencing was performed with immunoSEQ multiplex PCR; in TCRdb, only in-frame clones are kept and a portion is missing. Of 210,000 or so clones detected, roughly 83% appear once; the ten largest clones hold roughly 0.66%. What was sequenced was PBMCs. This receptor was obtained from a boy under 10 years old in good health and CMV-seronegative. The chain carries TRBV27 and TRBJ1-2, with a possible D match to TRBD1 (5 bases). CDR3 amino acids: CASSLSGGPF. The DNA of the CDR3 is TGTGCCAGCAGTTTATCGGGGGGTCCCTTC.